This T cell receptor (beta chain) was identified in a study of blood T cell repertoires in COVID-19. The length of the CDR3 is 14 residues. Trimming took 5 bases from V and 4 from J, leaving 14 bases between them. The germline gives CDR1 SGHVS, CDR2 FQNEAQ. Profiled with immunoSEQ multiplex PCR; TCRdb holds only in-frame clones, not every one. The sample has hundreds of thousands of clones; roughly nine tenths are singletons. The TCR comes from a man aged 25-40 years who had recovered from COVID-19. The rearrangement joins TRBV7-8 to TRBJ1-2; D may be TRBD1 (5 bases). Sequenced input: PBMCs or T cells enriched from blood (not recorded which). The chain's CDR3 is CASSRERGGYGYTF. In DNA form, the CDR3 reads TGTGCCAGCAGCCGCGAGAGGGGAGGCTATGGCTACACCTTC.